Below are 5 T cell receptor beta chains sequenced from a single sample in a study of cytomegalovirus exposure and HLA in healthy donors. 60 Vbeta and 13 Jbeta primers were used in PCR. Here immunoSEQ multiplex PCR was the method, and the copy in TCRdb shows in-frame clones only, minus some. Among about 170,000 clones listed, around three quarters were seen once. Sample: PBMCs. These receptors all stem from a woman in her 50s in good health and CMV-seronegative.

The V call is TRBV18, the J call TRBJ1-1; TRBD1 agrees at 7 bases. CDR1 is KGHSH and CDR2 is LQKENI in the germline V gene. V shed 4 bases and J 3 bases; nucleotides not matched to a gene: 11. The CDR3 consists of 16 residues. The CDR3 sequence is CASSLNPGQKDTEAFF. The CDR3 coding sequence is TGTGCCAGCTCACTTAACCCGGGACAGAAGGACACTGAAGCTTTCTTT. Looking up the rest from reference TRBV18 and TRBJ1-1 gives the full variable domain: NAGVMQNPRHLVRRRGQEARLRCSPMKGHSHVYWYRQLPEEGLKFMVYLQKENIIDESGMPKERFSAEFPKEGPSILRIQQVVRGDSAAYFCASSLNPGQKDTEAFFGQGTRLTVV.

CDR3 sequence (DNA): TGCGCCAGCAGCACAGGGGCAGGAGTCGATGAGCAGTTCTTC. This codes for CASSTGAGVDEQFF. The chain employs TRBV5-1 and TRBJ2-1; 7 nucleotides align to TRBD1. Trimming took 4 bases from V and 8 from J; bases not matched to a gene: 9. CDR3 length: 14 residues. The germline V gene has CDR1 SGHRS and CDR2 YFSETQ.

The CDR3 DNA reads TGTGCCAGTAGCGCGGCAGGGGGCACAGATACGCAGTATTTT. Its translation: CASSAAGGTDTQYF. This chain links TRBV28 with TRBJ2-3; D possibly corresponds to TRBD1 (6 bases). V dropped 9 bases and J dropped 1 base, with 14 bases sitting between them. Germline CDR1 MDHEN, CDR2 SYDVKM. This CDR3 contains 14 residues.

The rearrangement joins TRBV4-1 to TRBJ2-1, with 10 bases matching TRBD2. Trimming took 0 bases from V and 4 from J; bases not matched to a gene: 9. Germline V CDR1 and CDR2: MGHRA, YSYEKL. This CDR3 is 18 amino acids long. The CDR3 coding sequence is TGCGCCAGCAGCCAAGATCGGAGCGGGGGGGCAAGGTACAATGAGCAGTTCTTC. Amino acid sequence: CASSQDRSGGARYNEQFF.

V usage is TRBV5-1 and J usage is TRBJ1-3; 10 bases are a match to TRBD1. CDR3 length: 18 residues. The V gene's germline CDR1 is SGHRS and CDR2 YFSETQ. V gave up 4 bases and J gave up 0 bases; unmatched junction bases: 10. CDR3 loop: CASSLTGGNRDSGNTIYF. The DNA for the CDR3 is TGCGCCAGCAGCCTGACAGGGGGCAACCGGGACTCTGGAAACACCATATATTTT.